What follows is one T cell receptor (beta chain) and its context. Its target antigen remains unknown. No base quality values were provided; no much bigger clone lies one nucleotide off. Healthy HIV-negative adults with no recently reported acute infections or vaccinations were included as donors. Every donor was a Caucasian adult living in Nashville, Tennessee, USA. For unsorted samples, roughly 91 million PBMCs were counted, and genomic DNA was extracted using the QIAamp DNA Blood Mini kit. Blood was obtained by leukapheresis, after which PBMCs were separated by Ficoll-Histopaque density gradient centrifugation and cryopreserved in liquid nitrogen vapor phase. The sample comes from a study of shared clonotypes between healthy human individuals (dated by TCRdb to about 2020). About the study as a whole: The cohort included three men and two women between 18 and 49 years of age. To estimate repertoire size and how much clonotypes are shared between individuals, the study performed deep sequencing of blood TCR repertoires from about 5 healthy adults. Different laboratories and diverse techniques were used to prepare libraries and sequence TCR repertoires, to increase sequencing depth and limit assay-specific biases. Between about 0.94 and 8.9 billion PBMCs per donor were obtained by leukapheresis. Findings and caveats that apply to the study as a whole: The genetic and exposure-history diversity represented was limited by the small number of donors. Pairwise subsampling indicated that sequencing depth was expected to affect the degree of clonotype sharing among donors. Sampling was limited to blood, and TCR repertoires in tissue likely differ from TCR repertoires in blood.

Taken from cysteine to phenylalanine, the CDR3 has 14 residues. Of the read, only the CDR3 DNA is kept; its 42 bases are in frame from base 1. Trimmed from V: 3 bases; trimmed from J: 2 bases; junction bases lacking a gene match: 2. Taken from the germline V gene, the CDR1 and CDR2 loops are SQVTM and ANQGSEA. Using the deep immunoSEQ assay, TCR CDR3 regions were amplified from genomic DNA by multiplex PCR. For each cell subset, the extracted genomic DNA was distributed evenly across all wells of several immunoSEQ 96-well plates, and each plate served as one replicate. For unsorted PBMC, approximately 310 ng genomic DNA, equal to about 29,000 T cell genomes, was loaded into each replicate PCR. Unsorted PBMC genomic DNA was sequenced across ten immunoSEQ deep assay plates. The purified libraries were quantified using a Qubit 3.0 fluorometer, sized with a Bioanalyzer 2100, and then quantified again using the KAPA Library Quantification kit. Every immunoSEQ 96-well plate was sequenced on a dedicated single-read 150-cycle Illumina NextSeq 550 flow cell. Per the original workflow: The immunoSEQ output contained only junctional sequences without quality scores, so filtering could not match that applied to full-length reads. To assign V/J genes and CDR3, sequences were annotated using PyIR, a Python wrapper for IgBLAST v1.9, with IMGT germline references. Reads with weak V/J assignments (E-value above 1e-6), missing CDR3, stop codons, out-of-frame junctions, or ambiguous translated residues were removed. A V3J clonotype was defined by an identical inferred V gene, J gene, and CDR3 amino acid sequence. To compute the percentage overlap between repertoires, the number of shared unique clonotypes was divided by the size of the smaller repertoire. Three approaches were used to assess repertoire richness: RTK rarefaction, the Chao1 estimator, and Recon v2.1 estimates of unobserved clonotypes. The source is immuneACCESS, and TCRdb retained only in-frame sequences with V and J called. Part of the clones is not carried over; for the studies checked, unresolved V genes explain less than half of this, and the remainder is unexplained. Clone size and V and J calls were adopted from that table, with D and trimming inferred from the DNA. The sample table records fewer than 650,000 clones; 75% to 85% of these occur just once. The ten largest clones take up under 15% of the sample.

The source of this sequence is a woman between 40 and 50 years old in good health. Some clones in this sample may be carry-over from other donors' samples. The specimen was PBMCs. The V gene is TRBV29-1 and the J gene is TRBJ2-1, with 9 bases in between that match TRBD2. CDR3 sequence: CSVDPSGTYNEQFF. The DNA sequence is given as TGCAGCGTTGACCCTAGCGGGACCTACAATGAGCAGTTCTTC.